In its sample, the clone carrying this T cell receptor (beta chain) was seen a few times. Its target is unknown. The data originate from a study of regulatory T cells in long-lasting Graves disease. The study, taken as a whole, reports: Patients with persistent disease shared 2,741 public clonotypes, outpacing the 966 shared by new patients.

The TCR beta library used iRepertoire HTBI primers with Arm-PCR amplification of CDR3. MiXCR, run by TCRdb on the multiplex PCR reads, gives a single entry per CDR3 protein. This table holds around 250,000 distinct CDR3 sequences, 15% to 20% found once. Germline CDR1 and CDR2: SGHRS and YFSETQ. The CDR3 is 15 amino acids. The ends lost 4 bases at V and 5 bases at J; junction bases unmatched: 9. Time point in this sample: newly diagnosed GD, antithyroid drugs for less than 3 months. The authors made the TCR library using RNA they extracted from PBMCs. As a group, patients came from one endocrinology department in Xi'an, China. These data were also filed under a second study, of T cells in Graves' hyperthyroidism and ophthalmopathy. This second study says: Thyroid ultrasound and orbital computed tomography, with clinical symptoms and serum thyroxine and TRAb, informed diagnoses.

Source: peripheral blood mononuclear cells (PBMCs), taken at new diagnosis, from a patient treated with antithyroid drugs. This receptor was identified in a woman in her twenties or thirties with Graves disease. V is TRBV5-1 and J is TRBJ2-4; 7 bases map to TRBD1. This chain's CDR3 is CASSLTGDAENIQYF. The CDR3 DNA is TGCGCCAGCAGCCTCACAGGGGACGCGGAAAACATTCAGTACTTC.